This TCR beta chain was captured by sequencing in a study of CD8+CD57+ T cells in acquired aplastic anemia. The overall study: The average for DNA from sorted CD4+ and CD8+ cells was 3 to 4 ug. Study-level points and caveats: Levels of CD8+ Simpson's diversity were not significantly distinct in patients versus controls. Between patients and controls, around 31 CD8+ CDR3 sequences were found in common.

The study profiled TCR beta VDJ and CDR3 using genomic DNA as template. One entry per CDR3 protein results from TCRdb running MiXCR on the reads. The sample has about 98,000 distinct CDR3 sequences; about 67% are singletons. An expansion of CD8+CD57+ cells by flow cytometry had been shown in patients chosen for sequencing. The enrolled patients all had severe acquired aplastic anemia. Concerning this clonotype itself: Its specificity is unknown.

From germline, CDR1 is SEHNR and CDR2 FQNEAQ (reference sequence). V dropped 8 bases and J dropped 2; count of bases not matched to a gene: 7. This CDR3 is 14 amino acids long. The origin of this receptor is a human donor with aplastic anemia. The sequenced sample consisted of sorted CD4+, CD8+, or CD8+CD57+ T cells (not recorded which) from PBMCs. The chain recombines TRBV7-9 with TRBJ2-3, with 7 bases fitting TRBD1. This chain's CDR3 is CASRKTGTTDTQYF. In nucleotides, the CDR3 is TGTGCCAGCCGGAAGACAGGGACCACAGATACGCAGTATTTT. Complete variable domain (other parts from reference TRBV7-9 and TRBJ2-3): DTGVSQNPRHKITKRGQNVTFRCDPISEHNRLYWYRQTLGQGPEFLTYFQNEAQLEKSRLLSDRFSAERPKGSFSTLEIQRTEQGDSAMYLCASRKTGTTDTQYFGPGTRLTVL.